The 7 T cell receptor beta chains presented below share a single source sample, sequenced in a study of cytomegalovirus exposure and HLA in healthy donors. PCR involved 60 Vbeta and 13 Jbeta primers. The method was immunoSEQ multiplex PCR; TCRdb's version includes in-frame clones alone and lacks a portion of them. The table lists a few hundred thousand clones, 75% to 90% of them singletons. Material for sequencing was PBMCs. The receptors stem from a woman aged 18-29 years in good health and CMV-seronegative.

Concerning this clone itself: This sample also contains other DNA sequences that code for the same CDR3. The chain combines TRBV5-6 with TRBJ2-5; weak D call: TRBD2 (6 bases). Germline V gene lookup returns CDR1 SGHDT and CDR2 YYEEEE. The CDR3 loop spans 13 amino acids. V was clipped by 1 base and J by 4 bases, with 8 bases between them. The CDR3 DNA is TGTGCCAGCAGCTTGTCCGGGGGAGAGACCCAGTACTTC. The encoded protein is CASSLSGGETQYF. Drawing the rest from reference TRBV5-6 and TRBJ2-5, the complete variable domain is DAGVTQSPTHLIKTRGQQVTLRCSPKSGHDTVSWYQQALGQGPQFIFQYYEEEERQRGNFPDRFSGHQFPNYSSELNVNALLLGDSALYLCASSLSGGETQYFGPGTRLLVL.

The CDR3 DNA follows: TGTGCCAGCAGCTTAGGATCGGGCAGGGCCGGCTACGAGCAGTACTTC. Its translation: CASSLGSGRAGYEQYF. This chain joins TRBV7-9 and TRBJ2-7, with D possibly TRBD1 on 5 matching bases. With 1 base removed from V and 3 bases from J, the gap between germline ends came to 16 bases. Germline-derived CDR1 and CDR2 are SEHNR and FQNEAQ (reference sequence). The CDR3 totals 16 residues.

This clone was found a few times. V and J are TRBV2 and TRBJ1-4; 11 bases map to TRBD1. The CDR3 has 15 residues. Germline V gene sequence: CDR1 SNHLY, CDR2 FYNNEI. V lost 4 bases to trimming and J lost 7 bases; unmatched junction nucleotides: 5. CDR3 amino acids: CASSGLDRGREKLFF. The DNA for the CDR3 is TGTGCCAGCAGTGGGTTGGACAGGGGGCGTGAAAAACTGTTTTTT. The whole variable domain, remainder taken from reference TRBV2 and TRBJ1-4, is EPEVTQTPSHQVTQMGQEVILRCVPISNHLYFYWYRQILGQKVEFLVSFYNNEISEKSEIFDDQFSVERPDGSNFTLKIRSTKLEDSAMYFCASSGLDRGREKLFFGSGTQLSVL.

A note on this clone: Its ends do not fully match the called genes, so a read error is possible. The chain uses TRBV19 and TRBJ2-1; 7 nucleotides agree with TRBD1. This CDR3 has 14 residues. Germline V gene lookup returns CDR1 LNHDA and CDR2 SQIVND (reference sequence). DNA for the CDR3: TGTGCCAGTACCCGACAGGGAAGGAGCGATGAGCGGTTCTTC. This encodes CASTRQGRSDERFF. Drawing the rest from reference TRBV19 and TRBJ2-1, the complete variable domain is DGGITQSPKYLFRKEGQNVTLSCEQNLNHDAMYWYRQDPGQGLRLIYYSQIVNDFQKGDIAEGYSVSREKKESFPLTVTSAQKNPTAFYLCASTRQGRSDERFFGPGTRLTVL.

This chain's CDR3 is CAITPTGVVNTEAFF. In nucleotides, the CDR3 is TGTGCCATCACCCCGACAGGTGTCGTGAACACTGAAGCTTTCTTT. The chain combines TRBV10-3 with TRBJ1-1; tentatively, D is TRBD1 (6 bases). Trimming removed 7 bases from V and 0 bases from J, with 15 bases in between. Germline values: CDR1 ENHRY, CDR2 SYGVKD. The CDR3 extends over 15 amino acids.

CDR3 protein: CASSTSWETQYF. CDR3 DNA sequence: TGTGCCAGCAGCACTAGTTGGGAGACCCAGTACTTC. The V gene is TRBV9, the J gene TRBJ2-5; possible D gene TRBD2, 5 bases. The germline CDR1 and CDR2 sequences are SGDLS and YYNGEE. There are 12 residues in the CDR3. The V end was cut by 4 bases, the J end by 5 bases, with 9 bases between.

J is TRBJ2-1 and V is TRBV9; the match to TRBD2 covers 9 bases. The J segment lost 2 bases and the V segment lost 2 bases, leaving 2 bases of the junction unmatched. Germline CDR1 reads SGDLS; CDR2 reads YYNGEE. The CDR3 totals 15 residues. CDR3: CASSVRTSAYNEQFF. CDR3 coding DNA: TGTGCCAGCAGCGTCCGGACTAGCGCCTACAATGAGCAGTTCTTC.